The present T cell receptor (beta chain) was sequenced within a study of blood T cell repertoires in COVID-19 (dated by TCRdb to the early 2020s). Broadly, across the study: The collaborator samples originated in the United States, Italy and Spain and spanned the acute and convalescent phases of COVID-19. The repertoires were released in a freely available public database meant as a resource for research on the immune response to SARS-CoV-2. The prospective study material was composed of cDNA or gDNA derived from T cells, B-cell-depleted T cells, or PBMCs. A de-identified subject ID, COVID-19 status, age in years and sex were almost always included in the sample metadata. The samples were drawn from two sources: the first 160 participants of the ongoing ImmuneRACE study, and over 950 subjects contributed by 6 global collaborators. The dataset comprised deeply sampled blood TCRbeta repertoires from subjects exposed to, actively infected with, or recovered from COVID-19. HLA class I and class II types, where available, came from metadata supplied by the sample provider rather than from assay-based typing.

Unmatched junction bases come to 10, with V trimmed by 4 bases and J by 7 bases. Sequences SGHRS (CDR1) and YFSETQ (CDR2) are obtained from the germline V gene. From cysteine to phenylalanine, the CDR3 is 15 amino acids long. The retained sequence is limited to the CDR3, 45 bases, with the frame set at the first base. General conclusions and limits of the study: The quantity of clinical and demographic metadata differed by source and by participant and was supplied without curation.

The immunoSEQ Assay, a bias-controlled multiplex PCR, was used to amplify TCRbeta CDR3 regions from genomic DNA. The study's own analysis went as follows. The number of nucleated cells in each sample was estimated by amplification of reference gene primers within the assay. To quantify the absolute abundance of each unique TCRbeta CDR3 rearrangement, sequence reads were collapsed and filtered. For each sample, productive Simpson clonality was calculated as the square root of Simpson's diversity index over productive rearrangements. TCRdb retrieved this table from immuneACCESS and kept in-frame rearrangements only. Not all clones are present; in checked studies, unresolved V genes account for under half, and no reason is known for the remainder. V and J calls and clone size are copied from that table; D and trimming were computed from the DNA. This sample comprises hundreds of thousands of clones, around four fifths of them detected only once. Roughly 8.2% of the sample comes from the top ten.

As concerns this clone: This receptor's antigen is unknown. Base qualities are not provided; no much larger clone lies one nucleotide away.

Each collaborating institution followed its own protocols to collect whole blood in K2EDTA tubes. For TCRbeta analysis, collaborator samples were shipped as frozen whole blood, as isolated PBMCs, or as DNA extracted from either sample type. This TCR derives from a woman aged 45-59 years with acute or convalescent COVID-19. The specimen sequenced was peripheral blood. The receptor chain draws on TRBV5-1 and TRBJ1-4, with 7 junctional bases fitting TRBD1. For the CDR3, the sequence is CASSPMTGSSEKLFF. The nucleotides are TGCGCCAGCAGCCCTATGACAGGGAGTAGTGAAAAACTGTTTTTT. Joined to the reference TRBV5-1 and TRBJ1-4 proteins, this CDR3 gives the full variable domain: KAGVTQTPRYLIKTRGQQVTLSCSPISGHRSVSWYQQTPGQGLQFLFEYFSETQRNKGNFPGRFSGRQFSNSRSEMNVSTLELGDSALYLCASSPMTGSSEKLFFGSGTQLSVL.